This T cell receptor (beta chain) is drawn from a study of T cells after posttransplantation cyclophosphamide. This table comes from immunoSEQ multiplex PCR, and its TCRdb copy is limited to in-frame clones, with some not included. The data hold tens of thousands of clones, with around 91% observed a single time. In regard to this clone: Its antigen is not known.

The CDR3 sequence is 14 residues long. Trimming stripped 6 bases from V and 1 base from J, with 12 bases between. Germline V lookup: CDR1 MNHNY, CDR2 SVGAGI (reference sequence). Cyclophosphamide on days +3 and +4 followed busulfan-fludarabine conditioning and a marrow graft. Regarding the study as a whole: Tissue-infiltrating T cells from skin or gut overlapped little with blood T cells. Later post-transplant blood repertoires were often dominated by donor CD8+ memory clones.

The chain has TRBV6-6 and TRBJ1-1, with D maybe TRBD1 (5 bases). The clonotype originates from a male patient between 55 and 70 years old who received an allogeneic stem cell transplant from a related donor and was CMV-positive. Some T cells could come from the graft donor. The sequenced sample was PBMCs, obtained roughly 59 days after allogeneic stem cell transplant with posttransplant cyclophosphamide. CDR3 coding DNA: TGTGCCAGCAGCCCAACCAGGGAGAACACTGAAGCTTTCTTT. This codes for CASSPTRENTEAFF.